This paragraph covers one TCR beta chain sequence. Its antigen is still unknown. This sample stems from a study of T cell clones after liver transplantation. For the study at large: Graft-donor-reactive sequences were compared with third-party-reactive TCRbeta sequences from pre-transplant mixed lymphocyte reactions. Study-wide results and limits: Graft donor-reactive T cells possibly entered the graft instead of undergoing deletion.

The table came from immunoSEQ multiplex PCR; TCRdb's copy has only in-frame clones and leaves some out. Of fewer than 20,000 clones detected, 85% to 90% appear once; the ten largest clones hold over 10%. The CDR3 extends over 13 amino acids. The germline V gene has CDR1 SGHTS and CDR2 YDEGEE. Trimming left V 2 bases short and J 5 bases short, with 8 bases between. This sample comprised CD8+ T cells from blood, obtained 45 to 46 months after liver transplant. The chain employs TRBV5-8 and TRBJ1-5; D not resolved. The sequence came from a human patient who received a liver transplant. Some T cells may be supplied by the graft donor. CDR3 sequence (DNA): TGTGCCAGCAGCTTAGATGTTTATCAGCCCCAGCATTTT. It specifies CASSLDVYQPQHF.